A selection of T cell receptor beta chains follows, all from one sample in a study of T cells in Graves' hyperthyroidism and ophthalmopathy. TCRdb fed the multiplex PCR reads into MiXCR, producing one record per CDR3 protein. This table holds approximately 480,000 distinct CDR3 sequences, less than 25% found once. The specimen was blood. The receptors were sampled from a man aged 18 to 35 with Graves' hyperthyroidism. CDR3s include the opening cysteine and the closing phenylalanine or tryptophan. Fields, in order: V gene, D gene, clone size, J gene, CDR3 DNA, CDR3 protein. The D gene is left open where the match is weak. Clone size is given for some rows only: seen once, a few or many times, or a class if the clone is expanded.

TRBV2	.	many	TRBJ2-7	TGTGCCAGCCTGGGCGGGGACTACGAGCAGTACTTC	CASLGGDYEQYF
TRBV20-1	.	many	TRBJ1-5	TGCAGTGCTAGAGTGTCAGATTCACGACAGCCCCAGCATTTT	CSARVSDSRQPQHF
TRBV6-2/TRBV6-3	.	.	TRBJ2-7	TGTGCCAGCAGAGGGGTGTCGGCTCTTTTGTACGAGCAGTACTTC	CASRGVSALLYEQYF
TRBV13	.	few	TRBJ1-1	TGTGCCAGCAGCTTAGAGTGGTCCAAGAACACTGAAGCTTTCTTT	CASSLEWSKNTEAFF
TRBV19	.	few	TRBJ1-5	TGTGCCAGTAGTGACGGGGGCGGTAGCAATCAGCCCCAGCATTTT	CASSDGGGSNQPQHF
TRBV9	TRBD1	.	TRBJ1-6	TGTGCCAGCAGCGTAGCGCAGGGGGCTTCACCCCTCCACTTT	CASSVAQGASPLHF
TRBV29-1	.	.	TRBJ1-2	TGCAGCGTTGAAGTACAACAGGCCGTTGATTACTACACCTTC	CSVEVQQAVDYYTF
TRBV20-1	.	many	TRBJ2-7	TGCAGTGCTAGAGATACCCTGACACGGGCAGCCTACGAGCAGTACTTC	CSARDTLTRAAYEQYF
TRBV28	.	few	TRBJ2-4	TGTGCCAGCAGTCCCCCGGCCACCGAACCTAAAAACATTCAGTACTTC	CASSPPATEPKNIQYF
TRBV11-3	TRBD1	.	TRBJ1-1	TGTGCCAGCCGCGAACAGGGGTGGCAAACTGAAGCTTTCTTT	CASREQGWQTEAFF
TRBV28	.	many	TRBJ2-7	TGTGCCAGCAGTTTTTGGGGTCCCTCCTACGAGCAGTACTTC	CASSFWGPSYEQYF
TRBV5-8	.	few	TRBJ1-5	TGTGCCAGCAGCCTGGGACCGGCAAAGCCCCAGCATTTT	CASSLGPAKPQHF
TRBV6-1	.	few	TRBJ2-4	TGTGCCAGCAGGGCGATGGTGGGGGACATTCAGTACTTC	CASRAMVGDIQYF
TRBV4-1	.	few	TRBJ2-7	TGCGCCAGCAGCGCAAGGGCCGGCGAGCAGTACTTC	CASSARAGEQYF
TRBV5-1	TRBD2	.	TRBJ2-5	TGCGCCAGCAGCGGTAGCGGGGGGATGGAGACCCAGTACTTC	CASSGSGGMETQYF
TRBV19	.	many	TRBJ1-3	TGTGCCACCCGACGAGGGCATCACTCTGGAAACACCATATATTTT	CATRRGHHSGNTIYF
TRBV7-9	.	.	TRBJ1-1	TGTGCCAGCAGCTTAGGAGTACAGAGTGAAGCTTTCTTT	CASSLGVQSEAFF
TRBV28	TRBD1	.	TRBJ1-1	TGTGCCAGCAGTCCTTCCAAGACAGGGGTCGCTGAAGCTTTCTTT	CASSPSKTGVAEAFF
TRBV6-5	.	many	TRBJ1-6	TGTGCCAGCAGACAGTTAGCGCCCGATAAGGTCCACTTT	CASRQLAPDKVHF